These 14 T cell receptor beta chains were all obtained from the same sample, sequenced in a study of cytomegalovirus exposure and HLA in healthy donors. Researchers ran the PCR with 60 Vbeta and 13 Jbeta primers. Repertoires were generated with immunoSEQ multiplex PCR, while TCRdb's copy carries only in-frame clones and drops some. The sample records 90,000 to 120,000 clones, around 73% being singletons. The sequenced sample was PBMCs. The receptors were gathered from a man in his thirties or forties in good health and CMV-seronegative.

CDR3 in amino acids: CASSPYTGELFF. The CDR3 DNA sequence: TGTGCCAGCAGCCCATACACCGGGGAGCTGTTTTTT. This sequence joins TRBV6-6 and TRBJ2-2; D gene ambiguous. The V gene's germline CDR1 is MNHNY and CDR2 SVGAGI (reference sequence). Trimming left V 6 bases short and J 3 bases short, with 5 bases between. The CDR3 contains 12 residues.

This clone appeared a few times. This likely came from a read error, as a far larger clone is one base away. This same CDR3 is encoded by further DNA sequences in the sample. The chain is built from TRBV9 and TRBJ1-6; D unresolved. V was trimmed by 0 bases and J by 4 bases, leaving 8 bases between them. CDR1 SGDLS and CDR2 YYNGEE come from the germline V gene. The CDR3 is made up of 15 amino acids. This CDR3 reads CASSVGASYNSPLHF. DNA for the CDR3: TGTGCCAGCAGCGTAGGGGCGTCGTATAATTCACCCCTCCACTTT.

The rearrangement joins TRBV11-2 to TRBJ2-1; 12 bases are shared with TRBD2. V lost 5 bases and J lost 0; bases outside the gene matches: 11. CDR3 length: 19 amino acids. Germline CDR1 and CDR2: SGHAT and FQNNGV. CDR3 coding DNA: TGTGCCAGCAGCCCCAGGGCTAGCGGGGGGGGGAGCTCCTACAATGAGCAGTTCTTC. Translating gives CASSPRASGGGSSYNEQFF.

The rearrangement links TRBV4-1 to TRBJ2-5; a weak D match, TRBD2 (6 bases). In germline, CDR1 is MGHRA, CDR2 YSYEKL. V gave up 2 bases and J gave up 5 bases, with 15 bases separating them. There are 15 residues in the CDR3. The CDR3 coding sequence is TGCGCCAGCAGCCAATTGGGGGGAGGAGTGGAGACCCAGTACTTC. Translation: CASSQLGGGVETQYF.

The chain carries TRBV4-1 and TRBJ1-4; D possibly corresponds to TRBD1 (6 bases). This CDR3 is built from 18 residues. The germline V and J ends were trimmed by 4 bases and 7 bases, with 25 bases remaining between them. Per the germline V gene, CDR1 is MGHRA and CDR2 is YSYEKL. The CDR3 DNA follows: TGCGCCAGCAGCCGTGGGGACATCCTCACTGGCGATGGTGAAAAACTGTTTTTT. Amino acids: CASSRGDILTGDGEKLFF.

The chain links TRBV19 to TRBJ2-5; 13 nucleotides line up with TRBD2. The end of the DNA is better explained by TRBJ2-7, so the J call may be wrong. The CDR3 is 16 amino acids. Germline V gene lookup returns CDR1 LNHDA and CDR2 SQIVND (reference sequence). CDR3 residues: CASTPGTSGEIYEQYF. DNA of the CDR3: TGTGCCAGTACTCCCGGGACTAGCGGGGAAATCTACGAGCAGTACTTC.

Only a few counts were recorded for this clone. The chain employs TRBV11-2 and TRBJ2-7; no definite D call. V was cut by 2 bases and J by 4 bases, with 9 bases left in between. This CDR3 spans 13 amino acids. The germline V gene has CDR1 SGHAT and CDR2 FQNNGV. CDR3 in amino acids: CASSLIDGYEQYF. The DNA of the CDR3 is TGTGCCAGCAGCTTAATCGACGGGTACGAGCAGTACTTC.

The chain joins TRBV6-6 to TRBJ1-6; possible D gene TRBD1, 5 bases. Germline V gene sequence: CDR1 MNHNY, CDR2 SVGAGI (reference sequence). The CDR3 spans 14 residues. V was trimmed by 6 bases and J by 7 bases, leaving 13 bases between them. The CDR3 spells CASSPGRANSPLHF. Written as DNA, the CDR3 is TGTGCCAGCAGCCCTGGCAGGGCAAATTCACCCCTCCACTTT.

The J gene is TRBJ1-6, the V gene TRBV28, with 7 bases identical to TRBD1. After removal of 11 bases from V and 5 bases from J, the junction contained 3 bases not matched to a gene. The germline CDR1 and CDR2 sequences are MDHEN and SYDVKM. This CDR3 has 12 residues. The CDR3 DNA is TGTGCCGTGGGGACAGATAATTCACCCCTCCACTTT. Its translation: CAVGTDNSPLHF.

The chain's CDR3 is CASSLWTSGSGGGSYNEQFF. The CDR3 DNA sequence: TGCGCCAGCAGCCTATGGACTAGCGGGAGCGGGGGTGGCTCCTACAATGAGCAGTTCTTC. This rearrangement joins TRBV5-1 to TRBJ2-1, with 13 positions matching TRBD2. The germline V gene has CDR1 SGHRS and CDR2 YFSETQ. Germline trimming cut 4 bases from V and 0 bases from J; bases unmatched to any gene: 13. The CDR3 length is 20 residues. Together with reference TRBV5-1 and TRBJ2-1, the CDR3 gives the full variable domain: KAGVTQTPRYLIKTRGQQVTLSCSPISGHRSVSWYQQTPGQGLQFLFEYFSETQRNKGNFPGRFSGRQFSNSRSEMNVSTLELGDSALYLCASSLWTSGSGGGSYNEQFFGPGTRLTVL.

V and J are TRBV2 and TRBJ1-6; no clear D gene. The V and J ends lost 4 bases and 7 bases respectively, with 8 bases between them. The CDR3 length is 13 residues. CDR1 and CDR2 (germline): SNHLY, FYNNEI. The CDR3 loop reads CASSAAQNSPLHF. CDR3 sequence (DNA): TGTGCCAGCAGTGCAGCTCAGAATTCACCCCTCCACTTT.

The chain joins TRBV29-1 to TRBJ2-5; 8 bases line up with TRBD2. The CDR3 sequence is 15 residues long. Germline lookup yields CDR1 SQVTM and CDR2 ANQGSEA. V dropped 7 bases and J dropped 7; count of bases not matched to a gene: 17. CDR3 nucleotides: TGCAGCGCCGATGTGGGGGGTGGGACTAGAGGGACCCAGTACTTC. Amino acid sequence: CSADVGGGTRGTQYF. Variable domain in full (rest from reference TRBV29-1 and TRBJ2-5): SAVISQKPSRDICQRGTSLTIQCQVDSQVTMMFWYRQQPGQSLTLIATANQGSEATYESGFVIDKFPISRPNLTFSTLTVSNMSPEDSSIYLCSADVGGGTRGTQYFGPGTRLLVL.

This clone was observed a few times. This sequence joins TRBV7-2 and TRBJ2-5, with 7 nucleotides matching TRBD1. After removal of 5 bases from V and 5 bases from J, the junction contained 5 bases not matched to a gene. The CDR3 contains 13 residues. Germline V CDR1 and CDR2: SGHTA, FQGNSA. The chain's CDR3 is CASSQGVAETQYF. The CDR3 DNA is TGTGCCAGCAGCCAGGGGGTAGCCGAGACCCAGTACTTC.

V gene TRBV6-1 combines with J gene TRBJ2-5; D is perhaps TRBD2 (5 bases). V was cut by 11 bases and J by 4 bases, with 17 bases left in between. There are 13 residues in the CDR3. Per germline, CDR1 MNHNS and CDR2 SASEGT. CDR3 protein: CAAGLSRRETQYF. The CDR3 region has the DNA TGTGCCGCAGGACTTTCCAGACGAGAGACCCAGTACTTC.